This T cell receptor (beta chain) derives from a study of response to subunit inactivated influenza vaccine listed by TCRdb under 2018. Regarding the complete study: Deep quantitative T cell receptor repertoire profiling was used in the study to track responses to a trivalent subunit inactivated influenza vaccine.

The investigation overall reported the following: The authors proposed that each seasonal influenza vaccination may bring in only a limited number of new T cells.

Libraries were made using RT-PCR. For sequencing, an Illumina HiSeq 2500 was employed. TCRdb redid the processing of the public reads, applying fastp at Q25 and MiXCR, and retained in-frame beta chains. Every distinct CDR3 protein forms one entry, paired with its most common genes and DNA. This sample comprises more than 500,000 distinct CDR3 sequences, approximately 10% of them detected only once. The ten top clones hold 8% to 13% of the sample. The CDR3, from cysteine to phenylalanine, totals 14 residues. Only the CDR3 region is kept as DNA, spanning 42 bases read in frame from base 1. Here V drops 6 bases and J drops 1 base, and the junction holds 3 bases not matched to any gene. This clonotype was found a few times. It lacks a known antigen. There are no base qualities to consult, and no much larger clone falls within one base. In addition, the sample was reused for a study of T cells expressing NK-cell markers. Per the second study: The TCR beta cDNA libraries were made using 5'RACE template switching, a step that added both a universal primer site and unique molecular identifiers. TCR beta-chain repertoires were profiled in sorted CD3+CD56+NKG2C+, CD3+CD56+NKG2C- and CD3+CD56-NKG2C+ T-cell subsets from several donors. Of the eight sequenced donors, seven were found to be HCMV-seropositive and one was found to be HCMV-seronegative. To restrict sorting to alphabetaTCR-expressing T cells, an anti-gammadeltaTCR antibody was added in several experiments. In six donors, the dominant CD3+CD56+NKG2C+ clonotypes ranked among the top 10 CD8+ clonotypes, making up roughly 1.0-8% of CD8+ T cells. Those dominant clonotypes were again the most abundant among CD3+CD56-NKG2C+ cells in a few donors, at about 28.3-60.1%. Whether the expanded NKG2C-expressing T cell clones were specific for HCMV antigens remained unclear. The eight sequenced donors were randomly selected healthy volunteers, three men and five women. HCMV serostatus was determined by detecting HCMV-specific IgG in serum with a commercial ELISA kit. Peripheral blood mononuclear cells were isolated from blood by Ficoll density gradient centrifugation. For five or six donors, unsorted PBMC were also used to sequence bulk peripheral blood T-cell repertoires. Synthesis of cDNA was primed from the TCR beta constant segment and was followed by two consecutive PCR amplification steps. Sequencing of the libraries produced 2 x 150 bp reads on Illumina HiSeq 2000/2500, MiSeq or NextSeq. MIGEC handled demultiplexing of the reads and grouping by UMI, while MiTCR was used to assemble and quantify clonotypes. To exclude erroneous sequences, only TCR cDNA sequences supported by at least two reads were retained. The tcR package was used for downstream repertoire analysis, and clonotypes were matched across fractions by CDR3 nucleotide sequence plus V segment. VDJmatch was used to annotate antigen specificity against VDJdb, with one amino acid substitution in CDR3 allowed.

The sequence joins TRBV12-3 or TRBV12-4 to TRBJ2-3, with TRBD2 identical over 8 junction bases. The input for sequencing was PBMCs from blood, taken on the day of vaccination. The receptor's source is a man between 45 and 60 years old who received an inactivated influenza vaccine. Donor details come from another sample of the same person, matched by shared clones. The CDR3 corresponds to CASSTLAGTDTQYF. The DNA is TGTGCCAGCAGCACACTAGCGGGCACAGATACGCAGTATTTT.